What follows are 19 T cell receptor beta chains derived from one specimen sequenced in a study of T-cell memory formation after mild COVID-19. TCRdb redid the calling of the 5' RACE reads with MiXCR, one entry per CDR3 protein. The sample has fewer than 400,000 distinct CDR3 sequences, about 15% seen once. Sequencing was done on a sample of PBMCs or a T cell subset sorted from them (not recorded which). The origin of the receptors is a man aged 18 to 35 who had mild COVID-19 (a few samples of this study predate the infection). Cell type and time point are not known.

The chain employs TRBV7-8 and TRBJ2-1, with TRBD2 identical over 14 bases. Germline CDR1 reads SGHVS; CDR2 reads FQNEAQ. This CDR3 has 16 residues. The V gene end was trimmed by 4 bases and the J gene end by 6 bases; junction bases not matched to a gene: 5. The CDR3 here is CASSSSTSGGANEQFF. DNA for the CDR3: TGTGCCAGCAGCTCCTCGACTAGCGGGGGGGCCAATGAGCAGTTCTTC. Full variable domain (rest looked up from reference TRBV7-8 and TRBJ2-1): GAGVSQSPRYKVAKRGQDVALRCDPISGHVSLFWYQQALGQGPEFLTYFQNEAQLDKSGLPSDRFFAERPEGSVSTLKIQRTQQEDSAVYLCASSSSTSGGANEQFFGPGTRLTVL.

As DNA, the CDR3 is TGTGCCAGCAGCTTAGAGTCGCGGGGGCTGCAAGAGACCCAGTACTTC. Its translation: CASSLESRGLQETQYF. The chain uses TRBV7-6 and TRBJ2-5; tentative D call: TRBD2 (7 bases). This CDR3 is built from 16 residues. V was shortened by 1 base and J by 2 bases, with 14 bases between the two germline ends. Germline V gene data show CDR1 as SGHVS and CDR2 as FNYEAQ.

CDR3 DNA sequence: TGCGCCAGCGGAGGGGTTAAGGGGAATGGCTACACCTTC. It yields the protein CASGGVKGNGYTF. The chain is built from TRBV4-1 and TRBJ1-2, with D possibly matching TRBD1 (5 bases). The CDR3 length is 13 residues. The V end was cut by 8 bases, the J end by 6 bases, with 16 bases between. Germline V gene lookup returns CDR1 MGHRA and CDR2 YSYEKL.

This clonotype was observed a handful of times. V is TRBV4-1 and J is TRBJ1-1; D may be TRBD1 (6 bases). Germline CDR1 MGHRA, CDR2 YSYEKL. Deletions cut 0 bases from V and 5 bases from J, with 13 bases between. The CDR3 contains 15 residues. In nucleotides, the CDR3 is TGCGCCAGCAGCCAAGAGGTGGGGGGCGCGACTGAAGCTTTCTTT. It encodes CASSQEVGGATEAFF.

This clonotype has only a few counts. The J gene is TRBJ2-1, the V gene TRBV12-3 or TRBV12-4; D may be TRBD1 (5 bases). The CDR3 length is 13 residues. Trimming pared 5 bases from V and 4 bases from J, leaving 9 bases between. The CDR3 loop reads CASSRTQYNEQFF. Written as DNA, the CDR3 is TGTGCCAGCAGTCGGACACAGTACAATGAGCAGTTCTTC.

The chain combines TRBV5-1 with TRBJ2-7, with a possible D match to TRBD2 (5 bases). The CDR3 contains 12 residues. V dropped 4 bases and J dropped 5 bases, with 10 bases sitting between them. Germline V gene data show CDR1 as SGHRS and CDR2 as YFSETQ. In DNA, the CDR3 is TGCGCCAGCAGCCCGGGGAGTAACGAGCAGTACTTC. Translated: CASSPGSNEQYF. The full variable domain, in which reference TRBV5-1 and TRBJ2-7 provide the parts outside the CDR3, is KAGVTQTPRYLIKTRGQQVTLSCSPISGHRSVSWYQQTPGQGLQFLFEYFSETQRNKGNFPGRFSGRQFSNSRSEMNVSTLELGDSALYLCASSPGSNEQYFGPGTRLTVT.

The gene calls are TRBV6-2 or TRBV6-3 and TRBJ2-2, with 9 bases matching TRBD1. Per germline, CDR1 MNHEY and CDR2 SVGEGT. This CDR3 contains 16 residues. V shed 2 bases and J 4 bases; nucleotides not matched to a gene: 5. This CDR3 reads CASSYHPGQGTGELFF. CDR3 DNA: TGTGCCAGCAGTTACCATCCGGGACAGGGCACCGGGGAGCTGTTTTTT.

The sample holds a few counts of this clonotype. The V and J genes are TRBV27 and TRBJ2-5; D gene unclear. The V gene's germline CDR1 is MNHEY and CDR2 SMNVEV (reference sequence). The CDR3 consists of 15 residues. The V end lost 3 bases, the J end lost 1 base, and 12 bases lay between the germline ends. CDR3 bases: TGTGCCAGCAGTTTGATCGCGGTTGGCCAAGAGACCCAGTACTTC. Translation: CASSLIAVGQETQYF.

The rearrangement joins TRBV6-4 to TRBJ1-1; D is uncertain. V was shortened by 6 bases and J by 8 bases, with 10 bases between the two germline ends. CDR1 is MRHNA and CDR2 is SNTAGT in the germline V gene. The CDR3 is 11 amino acids. The CDR3 DNA is TGTGCCAGCAGATGGCAATTCGAAGCTTTCTTT. Amino acids: CASRWQFEAFF.

This clonotype was counted only a few times. This sequence joins TRBV5-1 and TRBJ2-1, with D possibly being TRBD2 (7 bases). The CDR3 loop spans 16 amino acids. CDR1 is SGHRS, CDR2 YFSETQ, per germline. V lost 4 bases and J lost 7, with 21 bases in between. In DNA, the CDR3 is TGCGCCAGCAGCACCAAGAACGGGGGGCCTCGGAATGAGCAGTTCTTC. It encodes CASSTKNGGPRNEQFF.

The V gene is TRBV6-5, the J gene TRBJ2-3; tentatively, D is TRBD2 (5 bases). Germline CDR1 and CDR2: MNHEY and SVGAGI. Trimming left V 6 bases short and J 6 bases short, with 22 bases between. The CDR3 extends over 16 amino acids. As DNA, the CDR3 is TGTGCCAGCAGGAGTACGGGAATTTGGACCCCCGATACGCAGTATTTT. Amino acids: CASRSTGIWTPDTQYF.

This clonotype has only a few counts. V is TRBV27 and J is TRBJ2-5; D might be TRBD2 (6 bases). The V end was cut by 7 bases, the J end by 5 bases, with 17 bases between. The CDR3 runs to 14 residues. CDR1 and CDR2 (germline): MNHEY, SMNVEV (reference sequence). This CDR3 reads CASKRGINSETQYF. The CDR3 nucleotides read TGTGCCAGCAAACGGGGGATCAATTCGGAGACCCAGTACTTC.

This chain joins TRBV2 and TRBJ2-7; D not certain. The CDR3 is 10 residues long. V lost 6 bases and J 4 bases, leaving 4 bases between the germline ends. Germline CDR1 reads SNHLY; CDR2 reads FYNNEI. CDR3 residues: CASRSYEQYF. DNA for the CDR3: TGTGCCAGCAGAAGTTACGAGCAGTACTTC.

This clonotype showed up just a few times. V is TRBV4-3 and J is TRBJ2-3; D may be TRBD2 (5 bases). V shed 2 bases and J shed 4 bases, with 16 bases lying between them. The CDR3 contains 16 residues. The germline CDR1 and CDR2 sequences are LGHNA and YSLEER. CDR3 coding DNA: TGCGCCAGCAGCCAACAGCCTAGCCCAGTCCCAGATACGCAGTATTTT. This encodes CASSQQPSPVPDTQYF.

This clonotype was recorded a few times. This chain connects TRBV12-3 or TRBV12-4 to TRBJ1-4, with D perhaps TRBD1 (5 bases). The CDR3 length is 12 residues. Trimming took 6 bases from V and 3 from J, leaving 5 bases between them. CDR3 sequence (DNA): TGTGCCAGCAGGGGGCCTAATGAAAAACTGTTTTTT. Translated: CASRGPNEKLFF.

This clonotype occurred a few times. The chain links TRBV12-3 or TRBV12-4 to TRBJ1-3, with D perhaps matching TRBD1 (5 bases). CDR3 length equals 15 residues. V lost 1 base and J lost 4, with 11 bases in between. The CDR3 here is CASSLGFDSGNTIYF. The CDR3 region has the DNA TGTGCCAGCAGTTTAGGATTCGACAGCGGAAACACCATATATTTT.

The chain employs TRBV12-3 or TRBV12-4 and TRBJ2-1, with D unresolved. This CDR3 region has 12 residues. Trimming pared 7 bases from V and 8 bases from J, leaving 12 bases between. The CDR3 protein is CASNREYYEQFF. The DNA for the CDR3 is TGTGCCAGCAACAGAGAGTACTATGAGCAGTTCTTC.

The chain is built from TRBV5-1 and TRBJ2-7; TRBD2 agrees at 11 bases. The CDR3 runs 16 residues. With 0 bases clipped from V and 3 bases from J, the junction kept 5 bases outside the gene matches. CDR1 is SGHRS and CDR2 is YFSETQ in the germline V gene. The CDR3 loop is CASSLGPGTSGYEQYF. The DNA for the CDR3 is TGCGCCAGCAGCTTGGGGCCAGGGACTAGCGGCTACGAGCAGTACTTC.

This clonotype was observed at least ten times. V gene TRBV3-1 combines with J gene TRBJ1-2; D is ambiguous. V was cut by 3 bases and J by 8 bases, with 10 bases left in between. This CDR3 contains 12 residues. Per the germline V gene, CDR1 is LGHDT and CDR2 is YNNKEL (reference sequence). CDR3 sequence (DNA): TGTGCCAGCAGCCAGGGGAATGGCGGCTACACCTTC. It yields the protein CASSQGNGGYTF.